This T cell receptor (beta chain) was sequenced for a study of blood T cells in healthy people across ages. The CDR3 has 14 residues. Trimming pared 4 bases from V and 2 bases from J, leaving 10 bases between. The V gene's germline CDR1 is SGHTA and CDR2 FQGNSA. In the case of this clonotype: The antigen remains unidentified.

With a J-beta primer mix and a sample-barcoded 5' primer, a second PCR ran roughly 6 to 11 cycles. TCRdb re-analysed the 5' RACE reads in MiXCR, keeping a single row per CDR3 protein. The data show approximately 960,000 distinct CDR3 sequences, almost 30% seen once. Broader study findings: Investigators viewed diversity estimates from one million T cells as underestimates, the study reported.

This sample also belongs to another study, concerning T cells of mothers and their children. That paper notes: Comparable shaping of TCR recombination output by thymic selection was observed in related and unrelated pairs. Researchers report slightly higher, though non-significant, overlap in related mother-child pairs than in unrelated pairs. Evidence of persistent microchimeric T cell clones was absent.

This chain connects TRBV7-2 to TRBJ2-3; D gene uncertain. This TCR was recovered from a woman in her 40s in good health. The sequencing input was blood. CDR3 in amino acids: CASSSPDPTDTQYF. The CDR3 DNA is TGTGCCAGCAGCTCACCTGACCCCACAGATACGCAGTATTTT.